The present T cell receptor beta chain was sequenced within a study of Ad26.COV2.S vaccination and SARS-CoV-2 variants. Treatment here: 15 to 20 received Ad26.COV2.S at low or high dose, single or two shots; 5 received placebo; per-sample allocation not given. Samples were taken on day 63 after the first vaccine or placebo injection. An Ad26 vector carrying the Wuhan-strain SARS-CoV-2 spike served as the vaccine. General study results and limits: Spike-specific TCR breadth was greater in vaccine than placebo recipients.

The repertoire was sequenced with immunoSEQ multiplex PCR; TCRdb's copy has only in-frame clones and lacks some. The sample consists of 200,000 to 300,000 clones, 88% of them appearing once. As concerns this clone: The antigen remains undetermined.

Germline values: CDR1 LGHDT, CDR2 YNNKEL (reference sequence). Trimming shortened V by 0 bases and J by 5 bases, and 5 bases separated the two germline ends. This CDR3 contains 12 residues. This chain uses TRBV3-1 (or the pseudogene TRBV3-2) with TRBJ2-7; D is undetermined. The TCR comes from a person aged 18-65 years who received the Ad26.COV2.S COVID-19 vaccine or a placebo. This specimen was peripheral blood, taken in a trial of Ad26.COV2.S vaccine versus placebo. In DNA, the CDR3 is TGTGCCAGCAGCCAAGATACGAACGAGCAGTACTTC. Its translation: CASSQDTNEQYF.